This TCR beta chain was obtained from a study of spatial heterogeneity in lung cancer. Regarding the study as a whole: Expanded intratumoral alpha and beta TCR counts tracked tumor mutation counts. Estimated TCR-seq coverage of tumor T cells was only about 7.4% for alpha chains. For beta chains, the corresponding estimate was around 14%.

TCRdb re-called the 5' RACE reads with MiXCR, one entry per CDR3 protein. The sample yields about 100,000 distinct CDR3 sequences, under 4.5% seen once. Time point specified: sample taken at primary tumor resection. The authors sequenced whole RNA from tumor, nontumor lung or frozen PBMC without sorting. This clonotype was observed at least ten times. Its target is not known. The CDR3 has 14 amino acids. CDR1 is LNHDA and CDR2 is SQIVND in the germline V gene (reference sequence). V lost 7 bases and J lost 4, with 13 bases in between. The sequence was obtained from a male donor with early-stage non-small cell lung cancer. V is TRBV19 and J is TRBJ1-4; D remains ambiguous. Sequences were derived from lung tumor tissue, sampled at surgery. This CDR3 reads CASMLSVNNEKLFF. The CDR3 DNA reads as TGTGCCAGTATGCTCTCCGTCAATAATGAAAAACTGTTTTTT.